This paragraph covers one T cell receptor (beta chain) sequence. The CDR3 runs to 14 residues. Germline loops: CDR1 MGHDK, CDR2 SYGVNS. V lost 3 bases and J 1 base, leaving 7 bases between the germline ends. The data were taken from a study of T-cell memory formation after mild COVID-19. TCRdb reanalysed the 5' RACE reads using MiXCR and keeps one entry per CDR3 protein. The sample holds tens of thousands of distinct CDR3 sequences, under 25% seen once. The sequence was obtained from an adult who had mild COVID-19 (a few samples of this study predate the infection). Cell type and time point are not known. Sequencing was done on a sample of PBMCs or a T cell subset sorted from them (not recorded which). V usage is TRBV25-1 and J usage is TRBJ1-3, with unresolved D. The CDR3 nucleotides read TGTGCCAGCAGTGAGGTGGGGTCTGGAAACACCATATATTTT. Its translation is CASSEVGSGNTIYF.